The rows below give T cell receptor beta chains drawn from one sample of a study of prognosis after radiotherapy for stage I lung cancer. TCRdb passed the multiplex PCR reads through MiXCR, listing each CDR3 protein once. The sample yields about 14,000 distinct CDR3 sequences, around 54% seen once. This material consisted of PBMCs, taken before or after stereotactic body radiation therapy (not recorded which). These receptors originate from a donor aged 50 or older with non-small cell lung cancer. The CDR3 runs from the conserved cysteine through the conserved F or W. Fields, in order: D gene, J gene, clone size, V gene, CDR3 protein, CDR3 DNA. D genes are given only for firm matches. The listing skips clone size in some rows; elsewhere it reads once, few, many or a size class.

D gene: .; J gene: TRBJ2-1; clone size: many; V gene: TRBV5-5; CDR3 protein: CASSSSGGGHEQFF; CDR3 DNA: TGTGCCAGCAGCTCCTCTGGCGGCGGGCATGAGCAGTTCTTC
D gene: TRBD2; J gene: TRBJ2-1; clone size: medium-sized; V gene: TRBV7-8; CDR3 protein: CASSFAASGGEQFF; CDR3 DNA: TGTGCCAGCAGCTTTGCCGCTAGCGGGGGTGAGCAGTTCTTC
D gene: .; J gene: TRBJ1-6; clone size: .; V gene: TRBV30; CDR3 protein: CAWQPPSNSPLHF; CDR3 DNA: TGTGCCTGGCAGCCGCCGAGTAATTCACCCCTCCACTTT
D gene: .; J gene: TRBJ1-3; clone size: .; V gene: TRBV7-9; CDR3 protein: CASSSGQSSGNTIYF; CDR3 DNA: TGTGCCAGCAGCTCGGGCCAAAGCTCTGGAAACACCATATATTTT
D gene: TRBD2; J gene: TRBJ2-4; clone size: many; V gene: TRBV28; CDR3 protein: CASSSGGAQVKNIQYF; CDR3 DNA: TGTGCCAGCAGTTCCGGGGGGGCGCAGGTCAAAAACATTCAGTACTTC
D gene: .; J gene: TRBJ1-1; clone size: .; V gene: TRBV12-3/TRBV12-4; CDR3 protein: CASSPFAAEAFF; CDR3 DNA: TGTGCCAGCAGTCCCTTCGCAGCTGAAGCTTTCTTT
D gene: .; J gene: TRBJ2-5; clone size: many; V gene: TRBV5-1; CDR3 protein: CASKGEETQYF; CDR3 DNA: TGCGCCAGCAAGGGGGAGGAGACCCAGTACTTC
D gene: .; J gene: TRBJ2-7; clone size: .; V gene: TRBV3-1; CDR3 protein: CASSLAGGSRDEQYF; CDR3 DNA: TGTGCCAGCAGCCTCGCTGGCGGATCCCGGGACGAGCAGTACTTC
D gene: TRBD2; J gene: TRBJ2-2; clone size: .; V gene: TRBV24-1; CDR3 protein: CAVQRGGGGRLHGAGELFF; CDR3 DNA: TGTGCCGTCCAGAGGGGGGGTGGCGGGAGGCTTCACGGAGCCGGGGAGCTGTTTTTT
D gene: .; J gene: TRBJ1-4; clone size: many; V gene: TRBV20-1; CDR3 protein: CSARRANEKLFF; CDR3 DNA: TGCAGTGCTAGACGTGCTAATGAAAAACTGTTTTTT
D gene: .; J gene: TRBJ1-3; clone size: .; V gene: TRBV30; CDR3 protein: CAWSVVGAGNTIYF; CDR3 DNA: TGTGCCTGGAGTGTTGTTGGGGCTGGAAACACCATATATTTT
D gene: TRBD1; J gene: TRBJ1-4; clone size: many; V gene: TRBV5-5; CDR3 protein: CASIQGAANEKLFF; CDR3 DNA: TGTGCCAGCATACAGGGGGCGGCTAATGAAAAACTGTTTTTT
D gene: TRBD2; J gene: TRBJ2-7; clone size: medium-sized; V gene: TRBV2; CDR3 protein: CASSPGTSSYEQYF; CDR3 DNA: TGTGCCAGCAGTCCCGGGACTAGCTCCTACGAGCAGTACTTC
D gene: TRBD1; J gene: TRBJ2-3; clone size: .; V gene: TRBV6-9; CDR3 protein: CASSYWTGTDTQYF; CDR3 DNA: TGTGCCAGCAGTTACTGGACAGGTACAGATACGCAGTATTTT
D gene: TRBD2; J gene: TRBJ2-1; clone size: .; V gene: TRBV11-3; CDR3 protein: CASSLGGGTGHEQFF; CDR3 DNA: TGTGCCAGCAGCTTAGGGGGGGGGACTGGACATGAGCAGTTCTTC
D gene: TRBD1; J gene: TRBJ2-7; clone size: .; V gene: TRBV9; CDR3 protein: CASSHPDRPYEQYF; CDR3 DNA: TGTGCCAGCAGCCATCCGGACAGGCCCTACGAGCAGTACTTC
D gene: TRBD1; J gene: TRBJ2-7; clone size: medium-sized; V gene: TRBV2; CDR3 protein: CASTWDRDYEQYF; CDR3 DNA: TGTGCCAGCACTTGGGACAGGGACTACGAGCAGTACTTC
D gene: .; J gene: TRBJ2-7; clone size: .; V gene: TRBV28; CDR3 protein: CAARASYEQYF; CDR3 DNA: TGTGCAGCAAGAGCTTCCTACGAGCAGTACTTC
D gene: .; J gene: TRBJ1-1; clone size: .; V gene: TRBV5-1; CDR3 protein: CASSLYVGRVTEAFF; CDR3 DNA: TGCGCCAGCAGCTTGTATGTGGGGCGGGTCACTGAAGCTTTCTTT
D gene: TRBD2; J gene: TRBJ2-5; clone size: many; V gene: TRBV20-1; CDR3 protein: CSARDRLAGVETQYF; CDR3 DNA: TGCAGTGCTAGAGATAGGCTAGCGGGAGTAGAGACCCAGTACTTC
D gene: TRBD2; J gene: TRBJ2-7; clone size: .; V gene: TRBV6-5; CDR3 protein: CASSSTGGSSGRYYQYF; CDR3 DNA: TGTGCCAGCAGTTCGACTGGCGGGAGTTCAGGGCGCTACTATCAGTACTTC
D gene: TRBD2; J gene: TRBJ2-7; clone size: .; V gene: TRBV29-1; CDR3 protein: CSVVRDYYDHYF; CDR3 DNA: TGCAGCGTTGTTCGGGACTACTACGATCACTACTTC
D gene: .; J gene: TRBJ1-1; clone size: .; V gene: TRBV19; CDR3 protein: CASSIGVGQGWTEAFF; CDR3 DNA: TGTGCCAGTAGTATAGGAGTAGGGCAGGGGTGGACTGAAGCTTTCTTT
D gene: .; J gene: TRBJ2-3; clone size: .; V gene: TRBV12-3/TRBV12-4; CDR3 protein: CASSFLQASIDKQYF; CDR3 DNA: TGTGCCAGCAGTTTTTTACAGGCAAGCATAGATAAGCAGTATTTT
D gene: .; J gene: TRBJ2-5; clone size: .; V gene: TRBV24-1; CDR3 protein: CASSDPPPETQHF; CDR3 DNA: TGTGCCAGCAGTGACCCACCGCCGGAGACCCAGCACTTC
D gene: TRBD2; J gene: TRBJ2-3; clone size: .; V gene: TRBV20-1; CDR3 protein: CSATGLAGGIYTQYF; CDR3 DNA: TGCAGTGCTACGGGACTAGCGGGAGGAATATATACGCAGTATTTT
D gene: .; J gene: TRBJ2-3; clone size: .; V gene: TRBV4-2; CDR3 protein: CASSQSADLSTDKQYF; CDR3 DNA: TGTGCCAGCAGCCAAAGTGCGGACCTTAGCACGGATAAGCAGTATTTT
D gene: .; J gene: TRBJ2-5; clone size: many; V gene: TRBV24-1; CDR3 protein: CATSDLKGTQETQYF; CDR3 DNA: TGTGCCACCAGTGATTTAAAGGGAACCCAAGAGACCCAGTACTTC
D gene: TRBD1; J gene: TRBJ1-6; clone size: medium-sized; V gene: TRBV6-5; CDR3 protein: CASSYRGPGSPLHF; CDR3 DNA: TGTGCCAGCAGTTACAGGGGGCCTGGATCACCCCTCCACTTT
D gene: .; J gene: TRBJ2-7; clone size: many; V gene: TRBV5-5; CDR3 protein: CASSWGGSLGSEQYF; CDR3 DNA: TGTGCCAGCAGCTGGGGTGGTAGTCTCGGGAGCGAGCAGTACTTC
D gene: TRBD1; J gene: TRBJ2-3; clone size: .; V gene: TRBV6-1; CDR3 protein: CASTDRGPSDTQYF; CDR3 DNA: TGTGCCAGCACTGACAGGGGGCCGTCGGATACGCAGTATTTT
D gene: .; J gene: TRBJ2-3; clone size: .; V gene: TRBV12-3/TRBV12-4; CDR3 protein: CASSFQLLGGGDTQYF; CDR3 DNA: TGTGCCAGCAGTTTTCAGCTTCTCGGGGGCGGAGATACGCAGTATTTT
D gene: .; J gene: TRBJ2-2; clone size: .; V gene: TRBV19; CDR3 protein: CASSTGTTGELFF; CDR3 DNA: TGTGCCAGTAGTACAGGGACCACCGGGGAGCTGTTTTTT
D gene: .; J gene: TRBJ1-2; clone size: medium-sized; V gene: TRBV6-2/TRBV6-3; CDR3 protein: CASSPGSREWGYGYTF; CDR3 DNA: TGTGCCAGCTCCCCTGGTTCCAGGGAGTGGGGCTATGGCTACACCTTC
D gene: TRBD2; J gene: TRBJ2-7; clone size: few; V gene: TRBV3-1; CDR3 protein: CASSQVARGRAGEQYF; CDR3 DNA: TGTGCCAGCAGCCAAGTGGCTAGAGGGAGGGCTGGAGAGCAGTACTTC
D gene: TRBD2; J gene: TRBJ2-5; clone size: medium-sized; V gene: TRBV13; CDR3 protein: CASSPSGSWLGETQYF; CDR3 DNA: TGTGCCAGCAGCCCTAGCGGGAGTTGGTTAGGAGAGACCCAGTACTTC
D gene: TRBD1; J gene: TRBJ2-7; clone size: .; V gene: TRBV5-1; CDR3 protein: CASSLGRDSTEQYF; CDR3 DNA: TGCGCCAGCAGCTTGGGCCGGGACAGCACCGAGCAGTACTTC
D gene: .; J gene: TRBJ2-1; clone size: medium-sized; V gene: TRBV6-2/TRBV6-3; CDR3 protein: CASSARYNEQFF; CDR3 DNA: TGTGCCAGCAGTGCCCGGTACAATGAGCAGTTCTTC
D gene: .; J gene: TRBJ1-4; clone size: many; V gene: TRBV9; CDR3 protein: CASSSRRATNEKLFF; CDR3 DNA: TGTGCCAGCAGCAGCCGAAGGGCAACTAATGAAAAACTGTTTTTT
D gene: .; J gene: TRBJ1-6; clone size: .; V gene: TRBV19; CDR3 protein: CASSIDAEVNSPLHF; CDR3 DNA: TGTGCCAGTAGTATAGACGCAGAAGTGAATTCACCCCTCCACTTT
D gene: .; J gene: TRBJ2-1; clone size: .; V gene: TRBV6-1; CDR3 protein: CASRMGGRHEQFF; CDR3 DNA: TGTGCCAGCAGGATGGGGGGGCGGCATGAGCAGTTCTTC
D gene: TRBD2; J gene: TRBJ2-3; clone size: .; V gene: TRBV19; CDR3 protein: CASRAAGRDTTDTQYF; CDR3 DNA: TGTGCCAGTAGAGCAGCGGGGCGGGATACCACAGATACGCAGTATTTT
D gene: TRBD1; J gene: TRBJ1-6; clone size: .; V gene: TRBV19; CDR3 protein: CASSRDRGHSPLHF; CDR3 DNA: TGTGCCAGTAGTAGGGACAGGGGTCATTCACCCCTCCACTTT
D gene: TRBD2; J gene: TRBJ2-3; clone size: .; V gene: TRBV20-1; CDR3 protein: CSAPLAGGADTQYF; CDR3 DNA: TGCAGTGCCCCTCTAGCGGGAGGCGCAGATACGCAGTATTTT
D gene: .; J gene: TRBJ2-2; clone size: .; V gene: TRBV6-4; CDR3 protein: CASRGSLGTGELFF; CDR3 DNA: TGTGCCAGCAGAGGGAGTCTCGGTACCGGGGAGCTGTTTTTT
D gene: TRBD1; J gene: TRBJ2-7; clone size: .; V gene: TRBV7-2; CDR3 protein: CASSAASTGGYEQYF; CDR3 DNA: TGTGCCAGCAGCGCTGCAAGTACAGGGGGCTACGAGCAGTACTTC
D gene: TRBD2; J gene: TRBJ2-1; clone size: .; V gene: TRBV6-1; CDR3 protein: CASSYWTSVNEQFF; CDR3 DNA: TGTGCCAGCAGCTACTGGACTAGCGTTAATGAGCAGTTCTTC
D gene: .; J gene: TRBJ1-5; clone size: .; V gene: TRBV12-5; CDR3 protein: CASVLDHPQHF; CDR3 DNA: TGTGCTAGTGTACTAGATCATCCCCAGCATTTT
D gene: .; J gene: TRBJ2-1; clone size: many; V gene: TRBV28; CDR3 protein: CASSLLPSSYNEQFF; CDR3 DNA: TGTGCCAGCAGTTTATTACCGAGCTCCTACAATGAGCAGTTCTTC
D gene: .; J gene: TRBJ2-3; clone size: .; V gene: TRBV20-1; CDR3 protein: CSARGTNTDTQYF; CDR3 DNA: TGCAGTGCTAGAGGAACAAACACAGATACGCAGTATTTT
D gene: TRBD1; J gene: TRBJ2-7; clone size: once; V gene: TRBV7-9; CDR3 protein: CASSNDRGSYYEQYF; CDR3 DNA: TGTGCCAGCAGCAACGACAGGGGGAGTTACTACGAGCAGTACTTC
D gene: .; J gene: TRBJ1-2; clone size: .; V gene: TRBV15; CDR3 protein: CATSREDSFWGRDQANYGYTF; CDR3 DNA: TGTGCCACCAGCAGAGAGGACAGTTTCTGGGGCCGAGATCAAGCTAACTATGGCTACACCTTC
D gene: .; J gene: TRBJ2-2; clone size: medium-sized; V gene: TRBV5-1; CDR3 protein: CASSLERPGRTTGELFF; CDR3 DNA: TGCGCCAGCAGCTTGGAACGACCGGGACGGACCACCGGGGAGCTGTTTTTT
D gene: .; J gene: TRBJ2-2; clone size: many; V gene: TRBV29-1; CDR3 protein: CSVETVTNTGELFF; CDR3 DNA: TGCAGCGTTGAGACCGTAACGAACACCGGGGAGCTGTTTTTT
D gene: TRBD2; J gene: TRBJ2-1; clone size: .; V gene: TRBV27; CDR3 protein: CASSTTWTSGRTHEQFF; CDR3 DNA: TGTGCCAGCAGTACCACCTGGACTAGCGGGAGGACCCATGAGCAGTTCTTC
D gene: TRBD1; J gene: TRBJ1-1; clone size: .; V gene: TRBV6-1; CDR3 protein: CASQPVDRGKPEAFF; CDR3 DNA: TGTGCCAGCCAACCCGTCGACAGGGGAAAACCTGAAGCTTTCTTT
D gene: .; J gene: TRBJ1-1; clone size: many; V gene: TRBV2; CDR3 protein: CASNQPPGHNAFF; CDR3 DNA: TGTGCCAGCAATCAACCTCCGGGACATAATGCTTTCTTT
D gene: TRBD2; J gene: TRBJ2-1; clone size: once; V gene: TRBV6-2/TRBV6-3; CDR3 protein: CASSDGTSASEVNEQFF; CDR3 DNA: TGTGCCAGCAGTGACGGGACTAGCGCGAGTGAGGTCAATGAGCAGTTCTTC
D gene: .; J gene: TRBJ1-5; clone size: .; V gene: TRBV2; CDR3 protein: CASSEGWGRGDGQPQHF; CDR3 DNA: TGTGCCAGCAGTGAAGGGTGGGGCAGGGGCGACGGTCAGCCCCAGCATTTT
D gene: TRBD1; J gene: TRBJ2-3; clone size: once; V gene: TRBV10-3; CDR3 protein: CAISDPCTGGTDTQYF; CDR3 DNA: TGTGCCATCAGTGACCCCTGTACAGGGGGAACAGATACGCAGTATTTT